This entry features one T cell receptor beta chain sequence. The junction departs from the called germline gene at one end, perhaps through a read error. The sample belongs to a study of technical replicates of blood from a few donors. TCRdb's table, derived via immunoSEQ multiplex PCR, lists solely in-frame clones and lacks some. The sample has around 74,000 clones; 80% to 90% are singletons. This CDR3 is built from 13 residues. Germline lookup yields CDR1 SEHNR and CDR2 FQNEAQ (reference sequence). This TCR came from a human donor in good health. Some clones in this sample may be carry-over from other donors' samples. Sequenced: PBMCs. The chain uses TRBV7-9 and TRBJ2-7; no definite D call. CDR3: CASSLALTPKSCF. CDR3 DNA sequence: TGTGCCAGCAGCTTAGCATTGACTCCCAAAAGTTGCTTC.